These 15 T cell receptor beta chains were all obtained from the same sample, sequenced in a study of OX40 agonist ivuxolimab in advanced cancers. The data were produced by immunoSEQ multiplex PCR, yet TCRdb's version contains in-frame clones alone and is incomplete. The sample has about 75,000 clones, approximately 90% seen once. The sample in question was CD4+ or CD8+ T cells sorted from blood, obtained in a trial of the OX40 agonist ivuxolimab. The receptors originated from an adult with an advanced solid tumor such as melanoma, head and neck, liver or kidney cancer.

This rearrangement joins TRBV28 to TRBJ2-6; TRBD2 might be the D (6 bases). V was shortened by 7 bases and J by 4 bases, with 11 bases between the two germline ends. In germline, CDR1 is MDHEN, CDR2 SYDVKM. The CDR3 is made up of 14 amino acids. CDR3: CASKEGSGANVLTF. The DNA of the CDR3 is TGTGCCAGCAAGGAGGGGTCCGGGGCCAACGTCCTGACTTTC.

This clone was observed a handful of times. Other DNA sequences in this specimen translate into the identical CDR3. The chain combines TRBV6-5 with TRBJ1-2, with D perhaps matching TRBD1 (5 bases). The CDR3 is made up of 14 amino acids. CDR1 and CDR2 from the germline V gene are MNHEY and SVGAGI. Trimming cost V 0 bases and J 4 bases, with 9 bases left between them. CDR3 nucleotides: TGTGCCAGCAGTTACTCGGGGCAGACCTATGGCTACACCTTC. Protein product: CASSYSGQTYGYTF.

This chain uses TRBV11-3 with TRBJ1-1; unclear D gene. V was shortened by 5 bases and J by 1 base, with 8 bases between the two germline ends. This CDR3 spans 13 amino acids. In germline, CDR1 is SGHNT, CDR2 YENEEA. CDR3 DNA sequence: TGTGCCAGCAGCCTCGACACGAACACTGAAGCTTTCTTT. It specifies CASSLDTNTEAFF.

The V and J genes are TRBV19 and TRBJ1-5; D is unclear. V was shortened by 5 bases and J by 1 base, with 15 bases between the two germline ends. The CDR3 has 16 residues. CDR1 and CDR2 (germline): LNHDA, SQIVND (reference sequence). CDR3 protein: CASSRSEWGSNQPQHF. CDR3 bases: TGTGCCAGTAGTCGGTCTGAGTGGGGAAGCAATCAGCCCCAGCATTTT.

The V call is TRBV18, the J call TRBJ1-1, with D possibly being TRBD1 (5 bases). The germline V gene encodes CDR1 KGHSH and CDR2 LQKENI. The ends were cut back, 0 bases at V and 5 bases at J, with 16 bases in the middle. This CDR3 region has 16 residues. The CDR3 protein is CASSPPRGVRRTEAFF. CDR3 DNA sequence: TGTGCCAGCTCACCACCGCGAGGGGTTAGACGGACTGAAGCTTTCTTT. The entire variable domain, with the rest obtained from reference TRBV18 and TRBJ1-1, is as follows: NAGVMQNPRHLVRRRGQEARLRCSPMKGHSHVYWYRQLPEEGLKFMVYLQKENIIDESGMPKERFSAEFPKEGPSILRIQQVVRGDSAAYFCASSPPRGVRRTEAFFGQGTRLTVV.

The CDR3 region has the DNA TGCAGCGGCGTGAGGGGGAGGGACACTGAAGCTTTCTTT. The encoded protein is CSGVRGRDTEAFF. This chain joins TRBV29-1 and TRBJ1-1; a possible D gene is TRBD1 (6 bases). This CDR3 region has 13 residues. Deletions cut 7 bases from V and 3 bases from J, with 15 bases between. Germline V gene lookup returns CDR1 SQVTM and CDR2 ANQGSEA.

This sequence joins TRBV28 and TRBJ2-1; tentatively, D is TRBD2 (5 bases). CDR3 size: 15 residues. The V gene's germline CDR1 is MDHEN and CDR2 SYDVKM. Trimming took off 7 bases at V and 5 bases at J, with 18 bases between the two ends. The CDR3 loop reads CASISGNLADNEQFF. CDR3 nucleotide sequence: TGTGCCAGCATAAGTGGTAATCTAGCAGACAATGAGCAGTTCTTC.

This chain uses TRBV5-1 with TRBJ2-1, with 10 bases identical to TRBD1. CDR1 and CDR2 (germline): SGHRS, YFSETQ. The junction had 9 bases not matched to a gene; V was cut back by 0 bases and J by 12 bases. The CDR3 totals 15 residues. The CDR3 DNA reads TGCGCCAGCAGCTTGGGACAGGGGGCGCAGGTGCGGCAGTTCTTC. This translates into CASSLGQGAQVRQFF.

This chain joins TRBV28 and TRBJ2-1; TRBD2 matches at 11 bases. This CDR3 has 16 residues. Germline V gene sequence: CDR1 MDHEN, CDR2 SYDVKM. The V and J ends lost 6 bases and 2 bases, in that order; junction bases with no gene match: 6. The CDR3 spells CASRLDSGGAYNEQFF. In DNA, the CDR3 is TGTGCCAGCAGGTTGGATAGCGGGGGGGCCTACAATGAGCAGTTCTTC.

The chain has TRBV30 and TRBJ2-7, with D possibly matching TRBD2 (5 bases). CDR1 and CDR2 from the germline V gene are GTSNPN and SVGIG (reference sequence). V was trimmed by 0 bases and J by 2 bases, leaving 20 bases between them. This CDR3 has 17 amino acids. In nucleotides, the CDR3 is TGTGCCTGGAGTGTCGCGATCTTAACCGGGATCCCCTACGAGCAGTACTTC. It yields the protein CAWSVAILTGIPYEQYF.

This clone appeared a few times. The chain links TRBV29-1 to TRBJ2-1; 7 bases align to TRBD1. In germline, CDR1 is SQVTM, CDR2 ANQGSEA. The CDR3 has 11 amino acids. V lost 7 bases and J lost 7; bases outside the gene matches: 4. The CDR3 sequence is CSGDSENEQFF. The DNA of the CDR3 is TGCAGCGGGGACAGCGAAAATGAGCAGTTCTTC.

The chain's CDR3 is CATSHIVEISPLHF. CDR3 coding DNA: TGTGCCACCAGCCATATAGTCGAAATTTCACCCCTCCACTTT. The V and J genes are TRBV15 and TRBJ1-6; D gene ambiguous. The V end lost 5 bases, the J end lost 9 bases, and 14 bases lay between the germline ends. Per germline, CDR1 LNHNV and CDR2 YYDKDF (reference sequence). The CDR3 has 14 amino acids.

This clone was seen once. The J gene is TRBJ1-2, the V gene TRBV25-1, with 7 bases aligning to TRBD1. V trimming: 5 bases; J trimming: 6 bases; junction bases outside the gene matches: 9. The germline V gene has CDR1 MGHDK and CDR2 SYGVNS. This CDR3 spans 14 amino acids. The CDR3 DNA sequence: TGTGCCAGCAGTTCCTTACAGGGGAATGATGGCTACACCTTC. This gives the protein CASSSLQGNDGYTF.

V gene TRBV6-1 combines with J gene TRBJ2-2; D unresolved. The germline V and J ends were trimmed by 5 bases and 5 bases, with 9 bases remaining between them. CDR1 is MNHNS and CDR2 is SASEGT in the germline V gene. The CDR3 is 13 amino acids. The CDR3 DNA follows: TGTGCCAGCAGTACCTCGGAGACCGGGGAGCTGTTTTTT. Amino acid sequence: CASSTSETGELFF.

The rearrangement uses TRBV9 and TRBJ2-7, with D unclear. The CDR3 totals 13 residues. V dropped 0 bases and J dropped 9 bases, with 13 bases sitting between them. The germline CDR1 and CDR2 sequences are SGDLS and YYNGEE. For the CDR3, the DNA is TGTGCCAGCAGCGTAGGACGACCAGATAGGCAGTACTTC. Its translation: CASSVGRPDRQYF.